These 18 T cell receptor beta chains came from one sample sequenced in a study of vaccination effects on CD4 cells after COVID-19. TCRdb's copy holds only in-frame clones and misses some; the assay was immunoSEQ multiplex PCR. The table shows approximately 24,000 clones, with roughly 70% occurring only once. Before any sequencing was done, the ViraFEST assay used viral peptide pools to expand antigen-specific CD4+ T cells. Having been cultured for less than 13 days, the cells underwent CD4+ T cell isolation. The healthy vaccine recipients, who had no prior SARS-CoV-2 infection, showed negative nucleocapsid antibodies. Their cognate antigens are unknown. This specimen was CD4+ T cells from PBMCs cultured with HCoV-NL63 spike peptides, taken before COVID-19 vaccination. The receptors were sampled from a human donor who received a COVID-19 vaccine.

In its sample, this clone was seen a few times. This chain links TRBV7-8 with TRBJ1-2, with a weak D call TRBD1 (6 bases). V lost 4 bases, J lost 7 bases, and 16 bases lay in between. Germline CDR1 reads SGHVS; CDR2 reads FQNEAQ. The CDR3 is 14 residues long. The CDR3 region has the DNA TGTGCCAGCAGCTCGATACAGGGAATGGGTGGCTACACCTTC. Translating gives CASSSIQGMGGYTF. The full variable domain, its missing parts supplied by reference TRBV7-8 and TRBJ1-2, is GAGVSQSPRYKVAKRGQDVALRCDPISGHVSLFWYQQALGQGPEFLTYFQNEAQLDKSGLPSDRFFAERPEGSVSTLKIQRTQQEDSAVYLCASSSIQGMGGYTFGSGTRLTVV.

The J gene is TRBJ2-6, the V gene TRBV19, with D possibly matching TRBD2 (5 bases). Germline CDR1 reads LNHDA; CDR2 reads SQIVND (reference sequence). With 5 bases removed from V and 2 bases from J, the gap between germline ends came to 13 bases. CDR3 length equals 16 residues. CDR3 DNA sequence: TGTGCCAGTAGTCGCGGACTCACGGCTGGGGCCAACGTCCTGACTTTC. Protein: CASSRGLTAGANVLTF. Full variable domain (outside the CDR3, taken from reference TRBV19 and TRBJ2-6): DGGITQSPKYLFRKEGQNVTLSCEQNLNHDAMYWYRQDPGQGLRLIYYSQIVNDFQKGDIAEGYSVSREKKESFPLTVTSAQKNPTAFYLCASSRGLTAGANVLTFGAGSRLTVL.

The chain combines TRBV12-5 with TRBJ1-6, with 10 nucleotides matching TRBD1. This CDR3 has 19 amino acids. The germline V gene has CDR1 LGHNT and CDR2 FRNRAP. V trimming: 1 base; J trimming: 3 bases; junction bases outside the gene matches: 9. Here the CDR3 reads CASGLAPPGQGNYNSPLHF. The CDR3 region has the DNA TGTGCTAGTGGTTTGGCACCCCCGGGACAGGGGAACTATAATTCACCCCTCCACTTT.

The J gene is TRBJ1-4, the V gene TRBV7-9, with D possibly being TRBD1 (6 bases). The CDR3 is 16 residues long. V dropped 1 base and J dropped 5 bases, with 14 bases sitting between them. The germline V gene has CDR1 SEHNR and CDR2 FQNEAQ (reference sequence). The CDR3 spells CASSLGFRGLNEKLFF. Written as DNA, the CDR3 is TGTGCCAGCAGCTTAGGTTTCAGGGGATTGAATGAAAAACTGTTTTTT.

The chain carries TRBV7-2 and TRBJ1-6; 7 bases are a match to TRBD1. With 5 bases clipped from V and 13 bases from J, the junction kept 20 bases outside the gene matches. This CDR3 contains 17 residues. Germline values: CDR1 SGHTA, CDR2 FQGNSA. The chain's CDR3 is CASSPLSGSGGSGPLHF. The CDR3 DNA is TGTGCCAGCAGCCCCCTGAGCGGGTCAGGGGGTTCTGGTCCCCTCCACTTT.

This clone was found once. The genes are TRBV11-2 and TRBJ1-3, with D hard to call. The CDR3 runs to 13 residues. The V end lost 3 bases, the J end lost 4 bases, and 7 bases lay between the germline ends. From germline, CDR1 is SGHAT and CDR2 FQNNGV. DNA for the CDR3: TGTGCCAGCAGCTTTGACGGAGGAAACACCATATATTTT. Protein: CASSFDGGNTIYF.

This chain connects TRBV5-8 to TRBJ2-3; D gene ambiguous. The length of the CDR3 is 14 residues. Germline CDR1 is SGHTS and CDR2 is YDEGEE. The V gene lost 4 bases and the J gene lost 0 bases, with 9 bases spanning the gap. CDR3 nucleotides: TGTGCCAGCAGCCCGGGTATGAGCACAGATACGCAGTATTTT. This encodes CASSPGMSTDTQYF.

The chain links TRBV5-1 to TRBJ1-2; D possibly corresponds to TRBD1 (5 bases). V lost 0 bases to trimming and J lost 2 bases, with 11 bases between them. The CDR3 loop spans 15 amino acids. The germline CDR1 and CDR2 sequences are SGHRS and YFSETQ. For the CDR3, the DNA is TGCGCCAGCAGCTTGGAGGCCAGGGAGAACTATGGCTACACCTTC. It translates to CASSLEARENYGYTF.

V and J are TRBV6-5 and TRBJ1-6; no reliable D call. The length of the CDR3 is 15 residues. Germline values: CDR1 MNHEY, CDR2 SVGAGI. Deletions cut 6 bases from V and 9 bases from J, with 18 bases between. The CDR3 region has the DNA TGTGCCAGCAGGTCTGCCCAGATGGCGGCTTCACCCCTCCACTTT. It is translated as CASRSAQMAASPLHF.

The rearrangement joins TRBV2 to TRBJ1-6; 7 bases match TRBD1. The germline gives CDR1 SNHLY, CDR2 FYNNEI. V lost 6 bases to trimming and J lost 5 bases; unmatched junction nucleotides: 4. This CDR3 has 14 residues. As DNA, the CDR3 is TGTGCCAGCAGAGGGGGCGCGGATAATTCACCCCTCCACTTT. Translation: CASRGGADNSPLHF.

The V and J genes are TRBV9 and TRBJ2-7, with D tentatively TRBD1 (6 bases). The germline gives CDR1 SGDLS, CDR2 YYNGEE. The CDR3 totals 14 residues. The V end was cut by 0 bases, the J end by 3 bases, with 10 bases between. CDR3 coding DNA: TGTGCCAGCAGCGTAGGGACAGAGATCTACGAGCAGTACTTC. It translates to CASSVGTEIYEQYF.

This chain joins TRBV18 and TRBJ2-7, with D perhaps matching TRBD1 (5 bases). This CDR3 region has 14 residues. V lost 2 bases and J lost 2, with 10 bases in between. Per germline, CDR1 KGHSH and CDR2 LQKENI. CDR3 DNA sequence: TGTGCCAGCTCACCAGCGGCCAGGGCCTACGAGCAGTACTTC. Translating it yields CASSPAARAYEQYF.

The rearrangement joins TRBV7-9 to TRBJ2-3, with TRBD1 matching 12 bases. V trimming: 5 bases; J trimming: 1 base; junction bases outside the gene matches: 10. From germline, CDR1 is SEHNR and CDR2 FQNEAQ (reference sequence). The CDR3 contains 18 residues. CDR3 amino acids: CASSPGQGASVRTDTQYF. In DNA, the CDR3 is TGTGCCAGCAGCCCGGGACAGGGGGCTAGCGTGCGCACAGATACGCAGTATTTT. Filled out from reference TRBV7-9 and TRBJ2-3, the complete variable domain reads DTGVSQNPRHKITKRGQNVTFRCDPISEHNRLYWYRQTLGQGPEFLTYFQNEAQLEKSRLLSDRFSAERPKGSFSTLEIQRTEQGDSAMYLCASSPGQGASVRTDTQYFGPGTRLTVL.

The CDR3 loop is CASSGQGRNQPQHF. Here the CDR3 DNA reads TGTGCCAGCAGTGGACAGGGACGCAATCAGCCCCAGCATTTT. V is TRBV6-1 and J is TRBJ1-5; 7 nucleotides align to TRBD1. Germline V gene lookup returns CDR1 MNHNS and CDR2 SASEGT. Germline trimming cut 4 bases from V and 2 bases from J; bases unmatched to any gene: 2. This CDR3 region has 14 residues.

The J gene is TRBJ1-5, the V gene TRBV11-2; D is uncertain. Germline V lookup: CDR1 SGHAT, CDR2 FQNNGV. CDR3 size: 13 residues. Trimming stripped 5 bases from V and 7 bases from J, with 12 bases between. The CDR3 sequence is CASSPGGRQPQHF. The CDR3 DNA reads TGTGCCAGCAGCCCCGGCGGGCGCCAGCCCCAGCATTTT.

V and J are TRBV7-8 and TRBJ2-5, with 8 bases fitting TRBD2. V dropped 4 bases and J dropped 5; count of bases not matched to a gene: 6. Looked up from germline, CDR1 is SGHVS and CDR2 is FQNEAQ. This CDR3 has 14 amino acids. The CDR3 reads CASSSYSGKETQYF. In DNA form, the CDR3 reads TGTGCCAGCAGCTCTTATAGCGGGAAGGAGACCCAGTACTTC.

CDR3 DNA sequence: TGTGCCAGCAGCTTTTACAGGGACAACACTGAAGCTTTCTTT. This encodes CASSFYRDNTEAFF. This chain connects TRBV3-1 (or the pseudogene TRBV3-2) to TRBJ1-1; the D gene is possibly TRBD1 (6 bases). V was trimmed by 5 bases and J by 2 bases, leaving 12 bases between them. The germline gives CDR1 LGHDT, CDR2 YNNKEL (reference sequence). This CDR3 comprises 14 residues.

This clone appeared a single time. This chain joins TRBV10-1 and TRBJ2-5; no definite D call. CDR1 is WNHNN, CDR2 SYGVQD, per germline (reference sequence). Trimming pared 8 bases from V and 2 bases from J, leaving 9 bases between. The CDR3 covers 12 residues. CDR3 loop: CASGRRQETQYF. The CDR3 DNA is TGCGCCAGCGGTAGGCGACAAGAGACCCAGTACTTC.